This T cell receptor beta chain was obtained from a study of T-cell reconstitution after alpha-beta-depleted transplantation in children. TCRbeta library preparation incorporated unique molecular identifiers. TCRdb re-called the PCR reads through MiXCR, storing one row per CDR3 protein. The data show approximately 1,000,000 distinct CDR3 sequences, roughly 29% seen once. Study outcomes and limitations: Newly produced T cells mostly accounted for T-cell counts and diversity one year post-transplant. TCRbeta diversity was high at day 60 in some patients (a result of surviving recipient T cells and thymic progenitors). Where alpha-beta T cells came from about two months after transplant was reportedly several hundred expanded graft clones.

Regarding this clonotype: As yet, its antigen is unknown.

CDR3 length equals 16 residues. V shed 0 bases and J 0 bases; nucleotides not matched to a gene: 2. Per germline, CDR1 SGHRS and CDR2 YFSETQ. This sequence originates from a boy less than two years old who had a stem cell transplant for SCID, so the T cells may come from the graft donor. This specimen was PBMCs, mostly from graft donor cells, taken 360 days after TCRalphabeta/CD19-depleted stem cell transplant. This chain uses TRBV5-1 with TRBJ2-3; 9 bases align to TRBD1. Written as DNA, the CDR3 is TGCGCCAGCAGCTTGGGACAGGGGGTGAGCACAGATACGCAGTATTTT. Translation gives CASSLGQGVSTDTQYF.